This T cell receptor beta chain was sequenced for a study of cytomegalovirus exposure and HLA in healthy donors. Study-level points and caveats: Reports state that TCR beta sequences accurately predicted most subjects' HLA-A and HLA-B alleles.

Amplification used 60 Vbeta primers and 13 Jbeta primers. The table came from immunoSEQ multiplex PCR; TCRdb's copy has only in-frame clones and leaves some out. The data show about 150,000 clones, around three quarters seen once. Germline V gene data show CDR1 as SGHRS and CDR2 as YFSETQ. The CDR3 has 13 residues. The V end lost 5 bases, the J end lost 6 bases, and 9 bases lay between the germline ends. Of note for this clone: Its antigen remains unknown.

The gene calls are TRBV5-1 and TRBJ1-6, with D perhaps TRBD1 (6 bases). The source material was PBMCs. The TCR comes from a woman aged 40 to 50 in good health and CMV-seropositive. The CDR3 region is CASREDSNSPLHF. CDR3 bases: TGCGCCAGCAGGGAGGACAGTAATTCACCCCTCCACTTT.